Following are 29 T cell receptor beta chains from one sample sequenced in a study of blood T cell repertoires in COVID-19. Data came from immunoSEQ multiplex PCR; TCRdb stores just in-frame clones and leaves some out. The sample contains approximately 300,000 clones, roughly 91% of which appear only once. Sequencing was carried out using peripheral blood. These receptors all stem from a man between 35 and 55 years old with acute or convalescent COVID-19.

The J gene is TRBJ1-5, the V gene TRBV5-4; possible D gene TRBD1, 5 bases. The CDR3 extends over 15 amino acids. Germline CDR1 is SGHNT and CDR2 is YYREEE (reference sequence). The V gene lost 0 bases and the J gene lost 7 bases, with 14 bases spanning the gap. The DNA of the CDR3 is TGTGCCAGCAGCTTGGCCCCAGGGAGGAGCCAGCCCCAGCATTTT. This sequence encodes CASSLAPGRSQPQHF.

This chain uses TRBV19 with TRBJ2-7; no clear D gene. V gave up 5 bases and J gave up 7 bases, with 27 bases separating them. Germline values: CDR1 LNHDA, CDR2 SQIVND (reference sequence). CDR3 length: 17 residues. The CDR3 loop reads CASSHGVGVSRLREQYF. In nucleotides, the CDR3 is TGTGCCAGTAGTCATGGCGTGGGTGTGAGCCGTTTGCGGGAGCAGTACTTC.

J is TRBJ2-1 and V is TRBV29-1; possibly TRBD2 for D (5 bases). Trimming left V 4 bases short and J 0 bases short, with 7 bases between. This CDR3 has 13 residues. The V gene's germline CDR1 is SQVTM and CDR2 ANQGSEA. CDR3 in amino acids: CSVGERSYNEQFF. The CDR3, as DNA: TGCAGCGTTGGGGAGCGCTCCTACAATGAGCAGTTCTTC.

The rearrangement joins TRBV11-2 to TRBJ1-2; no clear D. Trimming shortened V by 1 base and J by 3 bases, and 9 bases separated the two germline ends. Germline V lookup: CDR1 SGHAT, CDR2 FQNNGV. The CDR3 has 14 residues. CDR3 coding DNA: TGTGCCAGCAGCTTAGTAGCCCCCGACTATGGCTACACCTTC. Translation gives CASSLVAPDYGYTF.

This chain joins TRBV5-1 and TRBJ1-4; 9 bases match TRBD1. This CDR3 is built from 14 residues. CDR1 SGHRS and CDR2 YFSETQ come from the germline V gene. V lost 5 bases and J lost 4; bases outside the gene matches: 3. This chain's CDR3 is CASRQGAGNEKLFF. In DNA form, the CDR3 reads TGCGCCAGCAGACAGGGGGCAGGTAATGAAAAACTGTTTTTT.

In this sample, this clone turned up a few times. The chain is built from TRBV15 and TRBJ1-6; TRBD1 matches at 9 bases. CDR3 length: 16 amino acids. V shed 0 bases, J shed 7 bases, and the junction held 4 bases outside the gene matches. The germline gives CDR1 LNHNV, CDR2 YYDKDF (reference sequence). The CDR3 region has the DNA TGTGCCACCAGCAGAGATGGACAGGGGAGAAATTCACCCCTCCACTTT. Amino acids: CATSRDGQGRNSPLHF.

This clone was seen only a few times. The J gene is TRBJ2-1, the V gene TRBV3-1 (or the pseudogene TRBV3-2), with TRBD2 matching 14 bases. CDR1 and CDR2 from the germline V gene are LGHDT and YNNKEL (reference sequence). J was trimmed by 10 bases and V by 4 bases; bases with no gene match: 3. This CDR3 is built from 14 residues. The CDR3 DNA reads TGTGCCAGCAGCCGGACTAGCGGGGGGAACGAGCAGTTCTTC. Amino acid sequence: CASSRTSGGNEQFF.

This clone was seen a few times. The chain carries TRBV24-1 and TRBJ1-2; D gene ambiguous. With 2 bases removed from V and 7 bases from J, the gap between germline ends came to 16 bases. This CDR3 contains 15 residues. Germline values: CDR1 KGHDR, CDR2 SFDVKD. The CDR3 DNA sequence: TGTGCCACCAGTGATTCAGGTGAACGGACTCCTGGCTACACCTTC. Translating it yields CATSDSGERTPGYTF.

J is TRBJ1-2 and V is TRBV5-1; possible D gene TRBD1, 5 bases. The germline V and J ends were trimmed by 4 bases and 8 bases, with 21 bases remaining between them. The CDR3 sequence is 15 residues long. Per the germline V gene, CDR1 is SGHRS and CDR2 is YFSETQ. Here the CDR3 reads CASSLPQGPAGGYTF. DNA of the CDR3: TGCGCCAGCAGCCTCCCCCAGGGTCCGGCGGGAGGCTACACCTTC.

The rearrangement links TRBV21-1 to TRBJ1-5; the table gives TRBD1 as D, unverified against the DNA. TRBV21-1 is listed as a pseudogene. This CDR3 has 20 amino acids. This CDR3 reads CASSKMMERTGAVSNQPQHF. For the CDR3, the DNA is TGTGCCAGCAGCAAAATGATGGAGCGGACAGGGGCGGTCAGCAATCAGCCCCAGCATTTT.

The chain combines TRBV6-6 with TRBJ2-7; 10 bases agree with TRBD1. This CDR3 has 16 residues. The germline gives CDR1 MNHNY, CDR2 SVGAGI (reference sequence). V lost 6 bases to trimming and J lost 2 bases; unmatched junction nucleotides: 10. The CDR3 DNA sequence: TGTGCCAGCAGCAGAGCGACCGGGACAGGGGCCTACGAGCAGTACTTC. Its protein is CASSRATGTGAYEQYF.

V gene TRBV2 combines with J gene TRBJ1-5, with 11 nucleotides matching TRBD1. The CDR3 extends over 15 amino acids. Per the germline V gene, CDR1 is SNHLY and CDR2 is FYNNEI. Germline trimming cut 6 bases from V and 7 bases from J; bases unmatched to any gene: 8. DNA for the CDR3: TGTGCCAGCAGCCTCGGACAGGGGGCAAACCAGCCCCAGCATTTT. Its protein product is CASSLGQGANQPQHF.

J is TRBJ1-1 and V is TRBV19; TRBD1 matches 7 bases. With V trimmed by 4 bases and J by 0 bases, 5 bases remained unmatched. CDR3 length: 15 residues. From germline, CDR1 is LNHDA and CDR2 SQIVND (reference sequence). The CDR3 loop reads CASSTGTVLNTEAFF. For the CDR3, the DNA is TGTGCCAGTAGTACAGGGACAGTCCTGAACACTGAAGCTTTCTTT.

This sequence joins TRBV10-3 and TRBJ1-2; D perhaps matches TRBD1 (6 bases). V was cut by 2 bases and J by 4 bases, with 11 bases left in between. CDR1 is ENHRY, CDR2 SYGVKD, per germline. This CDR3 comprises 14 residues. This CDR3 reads CAISEQGFSYGYTF. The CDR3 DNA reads TGTGCCATCAGTGAGCAGGGGTTCAGCTATGGCTACACCTTC.

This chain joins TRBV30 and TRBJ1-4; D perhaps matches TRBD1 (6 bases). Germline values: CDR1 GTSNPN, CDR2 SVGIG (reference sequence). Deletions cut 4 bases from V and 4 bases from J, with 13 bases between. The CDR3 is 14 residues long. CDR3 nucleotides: TGTGCCTGGACCCCGGGACAAATTAATGAAAAACTGTTTTTT. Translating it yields CAWTPGQINEKLFF. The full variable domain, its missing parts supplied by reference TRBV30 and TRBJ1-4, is SQTIHQWPATLVQPVGSPLSLECTVEGTSNPNLYWYRQAAGRGLQLLFYSVGIGQISSEVPQNLSASRPQDRQFILSSKKLLLSDSGFYLCAWTPGQINEKLFFGSGTQLSVL.

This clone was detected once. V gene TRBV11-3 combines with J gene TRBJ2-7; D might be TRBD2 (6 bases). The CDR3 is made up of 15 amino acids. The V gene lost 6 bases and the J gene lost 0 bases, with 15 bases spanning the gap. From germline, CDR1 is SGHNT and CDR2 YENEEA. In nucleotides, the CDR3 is TGTGCCAGCAGTGCCGAGGGAGGTGTCTCCTACGAGCAGTACTTC. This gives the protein CASSAEGGVSYEQYF.

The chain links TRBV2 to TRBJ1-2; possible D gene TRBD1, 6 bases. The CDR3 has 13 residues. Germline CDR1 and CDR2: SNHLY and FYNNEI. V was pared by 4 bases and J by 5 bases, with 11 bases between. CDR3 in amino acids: CASSGDTRYGYTF. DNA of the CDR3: TGTGCCAGCAGTGGGGACACCCGGTATGGCTACACCTTC.

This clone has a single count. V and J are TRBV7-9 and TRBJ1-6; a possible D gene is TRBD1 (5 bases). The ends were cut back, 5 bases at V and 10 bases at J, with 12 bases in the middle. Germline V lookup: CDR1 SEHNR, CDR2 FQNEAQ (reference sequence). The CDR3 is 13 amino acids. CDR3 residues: CASSPSRDSPLHF. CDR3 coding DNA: TGTGCCAGCAGCCCCTCGCGGGACTCACCCCTCCACTTT.

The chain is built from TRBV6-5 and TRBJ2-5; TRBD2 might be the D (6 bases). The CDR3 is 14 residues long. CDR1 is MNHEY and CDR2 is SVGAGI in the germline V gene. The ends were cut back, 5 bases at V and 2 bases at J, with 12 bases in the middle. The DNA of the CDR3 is TGTGCCAGCAGTACCGGGAGTTCTCAAGAGACCCAGTACTTC. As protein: CASSTGSSQETQYF.

The CDR3: CAISVGLQGAYEQFF. CDR3 nucleotides: TGTGCCATCAGTGTAGGGTTACAGGGGGCATATGAGCAGTTCTTC. This chain joins TRBV10-3 and TRBJ2-1; 9 nucleotides line up with TRBD1. V trimming: 4 bases; J trimming: 8 bases; junction bases outside the gene matches: 9. There are 15 residues in the CDR3. The germline V gene has CDR1 ENHRY and CDR2 SYGVKD.

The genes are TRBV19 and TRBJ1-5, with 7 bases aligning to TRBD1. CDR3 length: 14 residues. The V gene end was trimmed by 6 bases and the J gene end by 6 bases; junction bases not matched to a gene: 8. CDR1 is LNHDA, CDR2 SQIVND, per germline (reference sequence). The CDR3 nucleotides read TGTGCCAGTAGAAAAATGGACAGGTTTCAGCCCCAGCATTTT. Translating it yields CASRKMDRFQPQHF.

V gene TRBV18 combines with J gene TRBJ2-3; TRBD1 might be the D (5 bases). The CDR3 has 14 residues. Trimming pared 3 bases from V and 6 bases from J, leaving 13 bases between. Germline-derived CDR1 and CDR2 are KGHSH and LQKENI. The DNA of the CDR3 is TGTGCCAGCTCACCCACAAGGGGTGGGGATACGCAGTATTTT. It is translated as CASSPTRGGDTQYF. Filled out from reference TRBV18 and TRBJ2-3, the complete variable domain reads NAGVMQNPRHLVRRRGQEARLRCSPMKGHSHVYWYRQLPEEGLKFMVYLQKENIIDESGMPKERFSAEFPKEGPSILRIQQVVRGDSAAYFCASSPTRGGDTQYFGPGTRLTVL.

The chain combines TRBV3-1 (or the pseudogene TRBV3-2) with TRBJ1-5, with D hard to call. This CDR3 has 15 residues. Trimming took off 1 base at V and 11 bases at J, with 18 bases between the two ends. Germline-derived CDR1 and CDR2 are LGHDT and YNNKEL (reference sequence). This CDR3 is CASSQGGRGLGAQHF. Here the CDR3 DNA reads TGTGCCAGCAGCCAAGGAGGACGCGGGCTAGGAGCCCAGCATTTT.

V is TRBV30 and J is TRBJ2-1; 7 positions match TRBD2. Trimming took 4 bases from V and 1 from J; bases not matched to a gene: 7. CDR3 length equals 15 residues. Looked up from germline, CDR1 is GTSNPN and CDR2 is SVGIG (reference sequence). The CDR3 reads CAWTRLAGSYNEQFF. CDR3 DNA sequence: TGTGCCTGGACCAGATTAGCGGGTTCCTACAATGAGCAGTTCTTC.

The CDR3 sequence is CASAPRSTDTQYF. In DNA, the CDR3 is TGCGCCAGTGCCCCGCGCAGCACAGATACGCAGTATTTT. The rearrangement joins TRBV5-1 to TRBJ2-3; D gene uncertain. Trimming removed 8 bases from V and 0 bases from J, with 10 bases in between. The V gene's germline CDR1 is SGHRS and CDR2 YFSETQ. There are 13 residues in the CDR3.

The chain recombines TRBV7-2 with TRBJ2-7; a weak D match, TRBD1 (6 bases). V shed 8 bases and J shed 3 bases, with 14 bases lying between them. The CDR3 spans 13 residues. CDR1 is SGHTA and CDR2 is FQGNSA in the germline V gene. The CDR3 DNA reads TGTGCCAGCGCCCAGGGGAATGGCTACGAGCAGTACTTC. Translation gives CASAQGNGYEQYF.

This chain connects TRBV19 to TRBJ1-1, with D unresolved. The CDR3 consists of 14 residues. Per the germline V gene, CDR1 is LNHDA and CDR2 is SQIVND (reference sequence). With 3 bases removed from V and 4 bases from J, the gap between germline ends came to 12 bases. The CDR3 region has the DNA TGTGCCAGTAGTATGCCGGACCGGGGCACTGAAGCTTTCTTT. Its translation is CASSMPDRGTEAFF.

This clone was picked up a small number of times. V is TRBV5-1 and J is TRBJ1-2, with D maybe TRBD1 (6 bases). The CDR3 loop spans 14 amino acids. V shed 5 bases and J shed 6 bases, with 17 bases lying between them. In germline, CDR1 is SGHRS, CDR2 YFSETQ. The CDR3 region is CASRLNTGGDGYTF. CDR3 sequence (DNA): TGCGCCAGCAGGCTTAACACGGGGGGCGATGGCTACACCTTC. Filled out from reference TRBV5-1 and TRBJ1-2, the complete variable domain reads KAGVTQTPRYLIKTRGQQVTLSCSPISGHRSVSWYQQTPGQGLQFLFEYFSETQRNKGNFPGRFSGRQFSNSRSEMNVSTLELGDSALYLCASRLNTGGDGYTFGSGTRLTVV.

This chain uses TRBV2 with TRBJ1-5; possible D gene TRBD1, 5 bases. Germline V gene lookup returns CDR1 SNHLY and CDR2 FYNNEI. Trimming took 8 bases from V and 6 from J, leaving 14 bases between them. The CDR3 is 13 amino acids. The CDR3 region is CASGPGLAQPQHF. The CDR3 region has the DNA TGTGCCAGCGGACCGGGACTGGCTCAGCCCCAGCATTTT.